The clone carrying this TCR beta chain was picked up a small number of times. As yet, its antigen is unknown. A single record per CDR3 protein comes from TCRdb applying MiXCR to the 5' RACE reads. The data contain around 330,000 distinct CDR3 sequences, around 10% of them singletons. Germline CDR1 and CDR2: MGHRA and YSYEKL. The CDR3 contains 12 residues. The V gene lost 1 base and the J gene lost 9 bases, with 9 bases spanning the gap. The data were obtained in a study of CD8 T cells in ankylosing spondylitis. Points from the study as a whole: Disease-linked clones bore a CD8+ phenotype and were relatively rare in peripheral blood.

The chain combines TRBV4-1 with TRBJ1-2; D uncertain. Sample: blood, either unsorted or a sorted T cell fraction (not recorded which). The sequence was obtained from a female donor with ankylosing spondylitis or in good health (not recorded which). The CDR3 sequence is CASSQVGVRYTF. The DNA of the CDR3 is TGCGCCAGCAGCCAAGTGGGTGTGCGCTACACCTTC.